This T cell receptor (beta chain) stems from a study of T cell responses to AZD1222 COVID-19 vaccine. Whole-study results and caveats: Clonal diversity may have been underestimated in mostly white British donors. Reports indicate that nearly half of spike-specific TCRs are directed at unmutated variant regions. The repertoires were collected only after the peak T cell response. Breadth and depth of Spike-specific TCRs rose after two AZD1222 doses.

TCRdb's copy holds only in-frame clones and misses some; the assay was immunoSEQ multiplex PCR. The repertoire consists of fewer than 120,000 clones, with 92% occurring once and the leading ten covering approximately 8%. The sample holds one count of this clone. The antigen remains unidentified. The germline V and J ends were trimmed by 9 bases and 2 bases, with 18 bases remaining between them. The CDR3 sequence is 15 residues long. The rearrangement joins TRBV23-1 to TRBJ2-3, with D possibly being TRBD2 (6 bases). TRBV23-1 is assigned to the ORF class and has an uncertain function. Here the sequenced sample was peripheral blood, taken on day 0 of AZD1222 vaccination. The origin of this receptor is an adult in good health. The CDR3 protein is CASRCRRGFTDTQYF. Written as DNA, the CDR3 is TGCGCCAGTCGATGTAGGCGGGGTTTCACAGATACGCAGTATTTT.